The rows below give T cell receptor beta chains drawn from one sample of a study of blood T cells in healthy people across ages. One entry per CDR3 protein results from TCRdb running MiXCR on the 5' RACE reads. The repertoire has 1,100,000 or so distinct CDR3 sequences, 40% to 45% of them found once; the top ten carry approximately 20%. Material: blood. These TCRs come from a woman in her fifties or sixties in good health. Both conserved end residues are part of each CDR3. Each record gives: V gene, J gene, clone size, D gene, CDR3 DNA, CDR3 protein. The D gene is left open where the match is weak. The size entry is marked missing in some rows and otherwise reads once, few, many or a size class.

>TRBV20-1|TRBJ2-7|NA|NA
TGCAGTGCTACCGGAGGGGGCTTCCGCTCCTACAATGAGCAGTACTTC
CSATGGGFRSYNEQYF
>TRBV6-1|TRBJ2-1|few|NA
TGTGCCAGCAGTGGGACGGAGCCTTCGACGGGCAATGAGCAGTTCTTC
CASSGTEPSTGNEQFF
>TRBV6-5|TRBJ2-7|few|NA
TGTGCCAGCATGGACAACTCCTACGAGCAGTACTTC
CASMDNSYEQYF
>TRBV6-5|TRBJ2-5|NA|TRBD1
TGTGCCAGCAGTTCCACCTCGACAGGGAATCTTGAGACCCAGTACTTC
CASSSTSTGNLETQYF
>TRBV5-6|TRBJ1-5|NA|NA
TGTGCCAGCAGCCTCGGGGGGCGGGTGGATCAGCCCCAGCATTTT
CASSLGGRVDQPQHF
>TRBV12-3/TRBV12-4|TRBJ2-3|once|NA
TGTGCCGGCAGTTTAGACAACACAGATACGCAGTATTTT
CAGSLDNTDTQYF
>TRBV30|TRBJ2-7|NA|TRBD1
TGTGCCTGGAGTGCCGACAGGGTGCCTAACGAGCAGTACTTC
CAWSADRVPNEQYF
>TRBV15|TRBJ2-1|few|TRBD2
TGTGCCACCAGCAGTCCAGGCTACGGGGGGTCGAGCTCCTACAATGAGCAGTTCTTC
CATSSPGYGGSSSYNEQFF
>TRBV11-2|TRBJ2-3|NA|NA
TGTGCCAGCAGCTTAGCCGTTCCCTCCCCATCTTCCAAAACAGATACGCAGTATTTT
CASSLAVPSPSSKTDTQYF
>TRBV14|TRBJ2-7|few|NA
TGTGCCAGCGGAGAACACTACGAGCAGTACTTC
CASGEHYEQYF
>TRBV6-1|TRBJ2-7|once|NA
TGTGCCAGCAGTGGAACTCAGAGCTCCTACGAGCAGTACTTC
CASSGTQSSYEQYF
>TRBV20-1|TRBJ2-7|few|NA
TGCAGTGCTAGTATCCCAGGACCTACTACCTACGAGCAGTACTTC
CSASIPGPTTYEQYF
>TRBV6-2/TRBV6-3|TRBJ2-1|many|TRBD2
TGTGCCAGCAGTCCAGGACTAGGCAGCTTTGAGCAGTTCTTC
CASSPGLGSFEQFF
>TRBV20-1|TRBJ2-7|few|NA
TGCAGTGCTCAGGAGGGGGTGAGAAACGAGCAGTACTTC
CSAQEGVRNEQYF
>TRBV25-1|TRBJ2-7|many|NA
TGTGCCAGCAGTGAATCAGGACGGATGGTGCAGTACTTC
CASSESGRMVQYF
>TRBV6-6|TRBJ2-7|NA|NA
TGTGCCAGCAGACCGACAGGGAGGGCCTACGAGCAGTACTTC
CASRPTGRAYEQYF
>TRBV27|TRBJ2-1|NA|TRBD2
TGTGCCAGCAGTATCTACCTAGCGGGAGTTACTGATGAGCAGTTCTTC
CASSIYLAGVTDEQFF